One and the same sample provided the 9 T cell receptor beta chains below, sequenced in a study of CD8 T cells in ankylosing spondylitis. Study-wide results and limits: There was a TCR beta motif, made of several highly homologous variants, that appeared characteristic of ankylosing spondylitis blood.

These TCRs are of unknown antigen specificity. TCRdb itself ran the 5' RACE reads through MiXCR, one entry per CDR3 protein. This sample has more than 650,000 distinct CDR3 sequences, with 12% found just once. The sample comprised blood, either unsorted or a sorted T cell fraction (not recorded which). Receptor source: a male donor with ankylosing spondylitis.

The chain combines TRBV10-3 with TRBJ1-4; D possibly corresponds to TRBD1 (5 bases). Germline CDR1 is ENHRY and CDR2 is SYGVKD. Between the trimmed V and J ends, which lost 3 bases and 4 bases, there was a span of 12 bases. This CDR3 is built from 15 residues. The CDR3 loop reads CAISEYRDLNEKLFF. CDR3 DNA sequence: TGTGCCATCAGTGAATACCGGGACCTTAATGAAAAACTGTTTTTT.

Here the CDR3 DNA reads TGTGCCAGCAGTTCATTTGGGGGGACAGTATACGAGCAGTACTTC. It yields the protein CASSSFGGTVYEQYF. The genes are TRBV28 and TRBJ2-7, with D tentatively TRBD1 (7 bases). CDR3 size: 15 residues. The ends were cut back, 4 bases at V and 4 bases at J, with 17 bases in the middle. The V gene's germline CDR1 is MDHEN and CDR2 SYDVKM.

Only a few counts were recorded for this clonotype. The chain's CDR3 is CASSLSGSRGTQYF. DNA for the CDR3: TGTGCCAGCAGTTTATCGGGCAGCAGGGGCACGCAGTATTTT. V gene TRBV27 combines with J gene TRBJ2-3, with D maybe TRBD1 (6 bases). The CDR3 length is 14 residues. Germline assignment: CDR1 MNHEY and CDR2 SMNVEV (reference sequence). Trimming left V 0 bases short and J 9 bases short, with 13 bases between.

V usage is TRBV7-2 and J usage is TRBJ2-1, with TRBD1 identical over 11 bases. Germline CDR1 reads SGHTA; CDR2 reads FQGNSA. Unmatched junction bases numbered 12, after V lost 4 bases and J lost 10 bases. The CDR3 covers 16 residues. For the CDR3, the DNA is TGTGCCAGCAGCTCCCGGACAGGGGGCGCGAGAGGCGAGCAGTTCTTC. This encodes CASSSRTGGARGEQFF.

This clonotype has more than one count but fewer than ten. The chain is built from TRBV20-1 and TRBJ1-6; D is uncertain. CDR1 and CDR2 (germline): DFQATT, SNEGSKA (reference sequence). This CDR3 has 15 amino acids. Trimming removed 0 bases from V and 6 bases from J, with 12 bases in between. The CDR3 is CSARDLPQLNSPLHF. Here the CDR3 DNA reads TGCAGTGCTAGAGATCTCCCACAACTTAATTCACCCCTCCACTTT.

The genes are TRBV10-3 and TRBJ2-7; D uncertain. Germline values: CDR1 ENHRY, CDR2 SYGVKD. The V gene lost 3 bases and the J gene lost 3 bases, with 6 bases spanning the gap. This CDR3 contains 12 residues. CDR3 residues: CAISDRNYEQYF. DNA of the CDR3: TGTGCCATCAGTGACAGAAACTACGAGCAGTACTTC.

This chain joins TRBV28 and TRBJ1-2; TRBD1 might be the D (5 bases). The germline V and J ends were trimmed by 8 bases and 8 bases, with 18 bases remaining between them. Germline V CDR1 and CDR2: MDHEN, SYDVKM. The CDR3 loop spans 13 amino acids. CDR3 amino acids: CASRPGRVGGYTF. The CDR3 DNA reads TGTGCCAGCCGTCCGGGGCGGGTTGGGGGCTACACCTTC.

This clonotype was seen many times. The chain is built from TRBV6-5 and TRBJ2-6; possible D gene TRBD1, 6 bases. Germline values: CDR1 MNHEY, CDR2 SVGAGI. V lost 2 bases and J 0 bases, leaving 11 bases between the germline ends. This CDR3 comprises 17 residues. The CDR3 bases are TGTGCCAGCAGTTACACAGGGAACCCCTCTGGGGCCAACGTCCTGACTTTC. Translation: CASSYTGNPSGANVLTF.

This clonotype was seen many times. This sequence joins TRBV20-1 and TRBJ2-1, with TRBD2 as a possible D gene (5 bases). The CDR3 runs to 14 residues. Germline values: CDR1 DFQATT, CDR2 SNEGSKA (reference sequence). With 6 bases removed from V and 0 bases from J, the gap between germline ends came to 12 bases. The CDR3: CSAHGVGSYNEQFF. CDR3 sequence (DNA): TGCAGTGCCCACGGGGTAGGCTCCTACAATGAGCAGTTCTTC.